Sequencing of this T cell receptor (beta chain) was carried out in a study of human T cells and chemical hapten exposure. Findings and limits, study-wide: Donors' alopecia may make their immune response differ from healthy people's.

Regarding time point: patch test 1, 2 weeks after DPC sensitization. Treatment reported: therapeutic diphenylcyclopropenone sensitization with weekly scalp DPC. In its sample, this clonotype was seen a few times. Its antigen is not identified. The CDR3 extends over 15 amino acids. V lost 4 bases and J lost 3; bases outside the gene matches: 4. The germline CDR1 and CDR2 sequences are LGHDT and YNNKEL (reference sequence). TCRdb processed the RACE reads anew with MiXCR; each CDR3 protein has one entry. The table records 79,000 or so distinct CDR3 sequences, around 30% of them present only once. This TCR derives from a middle-aged man with alopecia areata. Some clones in this sample may be carry-over from other donors' samples. Sequencing was performed on whole blood, taken in connection with sensitization to the hapten diphenylcyclopropenone (DPC). J is TRBJ1-2 and V is TRBV3-1; TRBD1 matches at 11 bases. The CDR3 reads CASSPDRGRDYGYTF. In nucleotides, the CDR3 is TGTGCCAGCAGCCCGGACAGGGGGCGCGACTATGGCTACACCTTC. Full variable domain (outside the CDR3, taken from reference TRBV3-1 and TRBJ1-2): DTAVSQTPKYLVTQMGNDKSIKCEQNLGHDTMYWYKQDSKKFLKIMFSYNNKELIINETVPNRFSPKSPDKAHLNLHINSLELGDSAVYFCASSPDRGRDYGYTFGSGTRLTVV.